This T cell receptor (beta chain) was observed in a study of blood T cell repertoires in COVID-19. Study details: Sites in the United States, Italy and Spain provided acute and convalescent COVID-19 samples.

The CDR3 sequence is 14 residues long. J gave up 7 bases and V 5 bases, and 9 bases lay outside the gene matches. Germline CDR1 is SGHTA and CDR2 is FQGNSA. TCRdb's copy holds only in-frame clones and misses some; the assay was immunoSEQ multiplex PCR. The sample contains around 100,000 clones, 82% of which appear only once. Sequencing was performed on peripheral blood. The receptor was derived from a man in his fifties or sixties with acute or convalescent COVID-19. The V gene is TRBV7-2, the J gene TRBJ1-1; TRBD1 matches at 8 bases. The CDR3 protein is CASSPHRGANEAFF. DNA of the CDR3: TGTGCCAGCAGCCCTCACAGGGGGGCGAATGAAGCTTTCTTT.